This TCR beta chain originates from a study of PD-1 blockade in classical Hodgkin lymphoma. Study-wide results and caveats: Complete responders showed a baseline diversity that resembled the diversity of newly diagnosed patients.

Germline CDR1 is SGHAT and CDR2 is FQNNGV. The CDR3 has 15 residues. The V segment lost 5 bases and the J segment 8 bases; nucleotides outside the gene matches: 12. To note about this clone: Its antigen is currently unknown.

All patients relapsed after autologous stem cell transplantation, and brentuximab vedotin exposure varied. The method was immunoSEQ multiplex PCR; TCRdb's version includes in-frame clones alone and lacks a portion of them. The sample records more than 50,000 clones, more than 90% being singletons. Sequencing used peripheral blood mononuclear cells (PBMCs), obtained at baseline. The chain employs TRBV11-2 and TRBJ1-1, with 9 bases aligning to TRBD1. The sequence was collected from a human donor with classical Hodgkin lymphoma. The CDR3 bases are TGTGCCAGCAGCAAAGGGGTCCCCGGGACAGGGGAAGCTTTCTTT. It is translated as CASSKGVPGTGEAFF.